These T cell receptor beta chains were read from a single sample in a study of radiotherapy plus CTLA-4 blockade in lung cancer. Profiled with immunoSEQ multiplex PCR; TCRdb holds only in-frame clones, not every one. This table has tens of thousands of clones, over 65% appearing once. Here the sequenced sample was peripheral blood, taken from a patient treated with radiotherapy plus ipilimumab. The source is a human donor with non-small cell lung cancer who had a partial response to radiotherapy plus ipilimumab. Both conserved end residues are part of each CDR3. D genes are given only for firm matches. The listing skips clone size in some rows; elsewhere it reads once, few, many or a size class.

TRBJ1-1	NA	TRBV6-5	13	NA	TGTGCCAGCAGTAGACAGGTGAACACTGAAGCTTTCTTT	CASSRQVNTEAFF
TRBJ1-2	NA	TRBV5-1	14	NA	TGCGCCAGCAGCCCCGACAGTCCTAACTATGGCTACACCTTC	CASSPDSPNYGYTF
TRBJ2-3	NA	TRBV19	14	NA	TGTGCCAGTAGTATGGAGGGGGGGCCAGATACGCAGTATTTT	CASSMEGGPDTQYF
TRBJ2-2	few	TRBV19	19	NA	TGTGCCAGTAGTATTGCGAGACAGGGAGGACACGTCCGCACCGGGGAGCTGTTTTTT	CASSIARQGGHVRTGELFF
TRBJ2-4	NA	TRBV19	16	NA	TGTGCCAGTAGATTCTTCGAGGGGGTAGCCAAAAACATTCAGTACTTC	CASRFFEGVAKNIQYF
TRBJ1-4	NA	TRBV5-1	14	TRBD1	TGCGCCACCCAGACCGGGACAGGGGGCGAAAAACTGTTTTTT	CATQTGTGGEKLFF
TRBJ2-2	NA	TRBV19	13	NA	TGTGCCAGTAGTATCAGTGTTACCGGGGAGCTGTTTTTT	CASSISVTGELFF
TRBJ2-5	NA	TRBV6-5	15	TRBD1	TGTGCCAGCAGACGACAGGGGGCTGTCCAAGAGACCCAGTACTTC	CASRRQGAVQETQYF
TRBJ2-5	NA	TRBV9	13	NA	TGTGCCAGCAGCTCCGGGGAAAAAGAGACCCAGTACTTC	CASSSGEKETQYF
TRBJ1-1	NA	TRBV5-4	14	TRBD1	TGTGCCAGCAGCTTGGAGACAGGGGGCACTGAAGCTTTCTTT	CASSLETGGTEAFF
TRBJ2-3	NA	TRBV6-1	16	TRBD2	TGTGCCAGCAGTGAAATTCGGGGGGGGGCCGTTGATACGCAGTATTTT	CASSEIRGGAVDTQYF
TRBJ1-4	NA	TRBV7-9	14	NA	TGTGCCAGCAGATTCCCAACCACGGGTGAAAAACTGTTTTTT	CASRFPTTGEKLFF
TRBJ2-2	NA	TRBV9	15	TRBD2	TGTGCCAGCAGCGAGGGACTAGCGATGACCGGGGAGCTGTTTTTT	CASSEGLAMTGELFF
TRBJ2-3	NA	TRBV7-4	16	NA	TGTGCCAGCAGCTTAAGGGTGGGGGGGCCGGCAGATACGCAGTATTTT	CASSLRVGGPADTQYF
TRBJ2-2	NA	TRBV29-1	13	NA	TGCAGCGTTGAAGCGGTGGACACCGGGGAGCTGTTTTTT	CSVEAVDTGELFF
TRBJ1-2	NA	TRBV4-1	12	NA	TGCGCCAGCTTTGGACAGAACTATGGCTACACCTTC	CASFGQNYGYTF
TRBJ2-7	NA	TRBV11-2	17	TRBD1	TGTGCCAGCAGCTTAGATGGGGTGGGGACAGGGACCTACGAGCAGTACTTC	CASSLDGVGTGTYEQYF
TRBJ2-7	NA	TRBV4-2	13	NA	TGTGCCAGCAGCCCACCGCAGGCCTACGAGCAGTACTTC	CASSPPQAYEQYF
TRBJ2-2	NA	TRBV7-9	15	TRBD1	TGTGCCAGCAGCCCCGACAGGGGGACAACCGGGGAGCTGTTTTTT	CASSPDRGTTGELFF
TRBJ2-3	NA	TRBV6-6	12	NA	TGTGCCAGCAGTTACCCCCAAGCGACGCTCTATTTT	CASSYPQATLYF
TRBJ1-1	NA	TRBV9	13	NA	TGTGCCAGCAGCGTGCAGGGGAACACTGAAGCTTTCTTT	CASSVQGNTEAFF
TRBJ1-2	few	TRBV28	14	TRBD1	TGTGCCAGCAGTACCGGACAGGGGGGCTATGGCTACACCTTC	CASSTGQGGYGYTF
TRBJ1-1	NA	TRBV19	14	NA	TGTGCCAGTAGTACGGGGACAACTAACACTGAAGCTTTCTTT	CASSTGTTNTEAFF
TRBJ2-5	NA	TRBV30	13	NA	TGTGCCTGGAGGGGCAGGGGGAGGGAGACCCAGTACTTC	CAWRGRGRETQYF
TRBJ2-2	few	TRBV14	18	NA	TGTGCCAGCAGCCAAGATGAAGGGCCCAGAGCGGACACCGGGGAGCTGTTTTTT	CASSQDEGPRADTGELFF
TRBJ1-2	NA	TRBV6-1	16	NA	TGTGCCAGCAGTGAACTCCGGCAGGGAATGACTGACGGCTACACCTTC	CASSELRQGMTDGYTF
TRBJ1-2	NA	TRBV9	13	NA	TGTGCCAGCAGCGAGGAGGAGAACTATGGCTACACCTTC	CASSEEENYGYTF
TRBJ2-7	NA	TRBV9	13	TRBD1	TGTGCCAGCAGCGTACAGGGGGATGACGAGCAGTACTTC	CASSVQGDDEQYF
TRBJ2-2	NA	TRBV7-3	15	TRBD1	TGTGCCAGCACCCGAGGACAGGGATACGCCGGGGAGCTGTTTTTT	CASTRGQGYAGELFF
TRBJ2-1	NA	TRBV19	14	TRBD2	TGTGCCAGTAGTATAGTATCCAGCGGGGACGAGCAGTTCTTC	CASSIVSSGDEQFF
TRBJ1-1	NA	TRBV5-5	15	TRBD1	TGTGCCAGCAGCTCCTCTGGGACAGTGAACACTGAAGCTTTCTTT	CASSSSGTVNTEAFF
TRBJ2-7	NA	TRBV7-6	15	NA	TGTGCCAGCAGCTTAACGGTCGGGAATACCTACGAGCAGTACTTC	CASSLTVGNTYEQYF
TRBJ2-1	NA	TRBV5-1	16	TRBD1	TGCGCCAGCAGCTGGGGGACAGGGGGCTCCTACAATGAGCAGTTCTTC	CASSWGTGGSYNEQFF
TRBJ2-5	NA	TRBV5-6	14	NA	TGTGCCAGCAGCTTTGGCAGGTTACAAGAGACCCAGTACTTC	CASSFGRLQETQYF
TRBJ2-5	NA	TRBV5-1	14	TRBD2	TGCGCCAGCAGCCCCACTAGCGGGGGGGAGACCCAGTACTTC	CASSPTSGGETQYF
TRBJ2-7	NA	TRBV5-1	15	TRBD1	TGCGCCAGCAGCCCCTTTCAGGGGGCCCCCTACGAGCAGTACTTC	CASSPFQGAPYEQYF
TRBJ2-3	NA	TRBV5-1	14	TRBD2	TGCGCCACCAGTAGCGGGGGGGCCTCAGATACGCAGTATTTT	CATSSGGASDTQYF
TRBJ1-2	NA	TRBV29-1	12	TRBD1	TGCAGCGTTGGGGGACAGAACTATGGCTACACCTTC	CSVGGQNYGYTF
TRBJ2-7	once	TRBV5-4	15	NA	TGTGCCAGCAGCTTAGGGGGGGCCGCCTCCTACGAGCAGTACTTC	CASSLGGAASYEQYF
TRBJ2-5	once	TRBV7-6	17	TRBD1	TGTGCCAGCAGCCGCTCCGCGGGACAGGGAAGACGGGAGACCCAGTACTTC	CASSRSAGQGRRETQYF
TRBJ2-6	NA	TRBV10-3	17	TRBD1	TGTGCCGTCAGGGGACAGGGGGAGGACTCTGGGGCCAACGTCCTGACTTTC	CAVRGQGEDSGANVLTF
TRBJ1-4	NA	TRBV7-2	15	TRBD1	TGTGCCAGCAGCGCGACCGGGACAGGGTCTGAAAAACTGTTTTTT	CASSATGTGSEKLFF